Presented here are 18 T cell receptor beta chains from one specimen sequenced in a study of regulatory T cells in long-lasting Graves disease (dated by TCRdb to the early 2020s). The library was prepared using multiplex PCR. TCRdb records Illumina HiSeq 4000 as the sequencer. CDR3 regions were amplified by Arm-PCR with iRepertoire HTBI primers to construct TCR beta libraries. TCRdb's own reprocessing of the public reads used fastp at Q25 and MiXCR and kept productive beta chains. Rows with one shared CDR3 protein collapse into an entry with the most common genes and DNA. The sample table records some 410,000 distinct CDR3 sequences; about 15% of these occur just once. The top ten clonotypes cover about 10% of the sample. In light of the paper, this sample's time point label describes: newly diagnosed GD, antithyroid drugs for less than 3 months. RNA was extracted from PBMCs in TRIzol for both TCR sequencing and RNA sequencing.

These data were likewise used in another study, on T cells in Graves' hyperthyroidism and ophthalmopathy.

The sample consisted of peripheral blood mononuclear cells (PBMCs), taken at new diagnosis, from a patient treated with antithyroid drugs. The receptors shown here come from a woman in her 30s with Graves disease. Donor details come from another sample of the same person, matched by shared clones.

This clonotype has just a few counts. Since a far larger clone is one base different, this is likely a read error. V gene TRBV7-2 combines with J gene TRBJ2-1; tentatively, D is TRBD2 (5 bases). The CDR3 contains 16 residues. Between the trimmed V and J ends, which lost 5 bases and 10 bases, there was a span of 24 bases. CDR1 is SGHTA, CDR2 FQGNSA, per germline. The CDR3 DNA is TGTGCCAGCAGCCCCCCCGGCACCGGGGTTTTATACGAGCAGTTCTTC. It specifies CASSPPGTGVLYEQFF.

In its sample, this clonotype was seen many times. The rearrangement joins TRBV12-3 or TRBV12-4 to TRBJ1-2; D not certain. This CDR3 comprises 15 residues. V was pared by 1 base and J by 5 bases, with 14 bases between. CDR3 residues: CASSLGGGGWYGYTF. CDR3 sequence (DNA): TGTGCCAGCAGTTTAGGGGGAGGAGGGTGGTATGGCTACACCTTC.

This clonotype has more than one count but fewer than ten. The J gene is TRBJ2-7, the V gene TRBV5-1; D is ambiguous. The germline gives CDR1 SGHRS, CDR2 YFSETQ. The CDR3 runs to 15 residues. V lost 1 base and J 1 base, leaving 12 bases between the germline ends. The CDR3 region is CASSLNMDGSYEQYF. In nucleotides, the CDR3 is TGCGCCAGCAGCTTGAATATGGACGGTTCCTACGAGCAGTACTTC. Together with reference TRBV5-1 and TRBJ2-7, the CDR3 gives the full variable domain: KAGVTQTPRYLIKTRGQQVTLSCSPISGHRSVSWYQQTPGQGLQFLFEYFSETQRNKGNFPGRFSGRQFSNSRSEMNVSTLELGDSALYLCASSLNMDGSYEQYFGPGTRLTVT.

This clonotype was seen more than once but under ten times. The V and J genes are TRBV14 and TRBJ2-1, with 10 bases fitting TRBD2. The J segment lost 8 bases and the V segment lost 0 bases, leaving 16 bases of the junction unmatched. Germline V CDR1 and CDR2: SGHDN, FVKESK. CDR3 length: 19 amino acids. CDR3 in amino acids: CASSQEDLVLAGDVDEQFF. As DNA, the CDR3 is TGTGCCAGCAGCCAAGAAGATCTCGTTCTAGCGGGAGATGTGGATGAGCAGTTCTTC.

As regards this clonotype: A much larger clone differs from this one at a single base, so this may be a read error. The conserved final phenylalanine or tryptophan is absent from the CDR3, which likely points to a read error. This chain connects TRBV11-2 to TRBJ2-7; tentative D call: TRBD2 (5 bases). Germline V gene data show CDR1 as SGHAT and CDR2 as FQNNGV. The CDR3 runs to 14 residues. Trimming took 1 base from V and 3 from J, leaving 10 bases between them. CDR3 loop: CASSLVSGDYEQYL. CDR3 coding DNA: TGTGCCAGCAGCTTAGTCTCCGGGGACTACGAGCAGTACCTC.

There are many counts of this clonotype. The chain joins TRBV7-9 to TRBJ2-7, with D possibly matching TRBD2 (5 bases). The CDR3 is 14 amino acids. Germline CDR1 reads SEHNR; CDR2 reads FQNEAQ (reference sequence). Trimming removed 3 bases at V and 7 bases at J, with 16 bases between. The chain's CDR3 is CASSFGETTREQYF. The CDR3 DNA reads as TGTGCCAGCAGCTTCGGGGAAACGACGCGAGAGCAGTACTTC.

The chain uses TRBV6-2 or TRBV6-3 and TRBJ1-2, with TRBD1 matching over 8 bases. The germline CDR1 and CDR2 sequences are MNHEY and SVGEGT. The CDR3 has 16 amino acids. Unmatched junction bases numbered 14, after V lost 7 bases and J lost 4 bases. DNA of the CDR3: TGTGCCAGCACGCTCGAATCAGGGGGCTCACCCTATGGCTACACCTTC. It specifies CASTLESGGSPYGYTF.

Many counts were recorded for this clonotype. V is TRBV30 and J is TRBJ2-3, with 16 bases that match TRBD2. This CDR3 is built from 16 residues. Germline assignment: CDR1 GTSNPN and CDR2 SVGIG (reference sequence). After removal of 8 bases from V and 1 base from J, the junction contained 6 bases not matched to a gene. The DNA of the CDR3 is TGTGCCGGCACCGGGACTAGCGGGAGGGGCACAGATACGCAGTATTTT. Its protein is CAGTGTSGRGTDTQYF.

This clonotype showed up many times. The chain links TRBV3-1 to TRBJ1-1; D unclear. The CDR3 runs to 12 residues. Trimming took 4 bases from V and 4 from J, leaving 7 bases between them. Looked up from germline, CDR1 is LGHDT and CDR2 is YNNKEL (reference sequence). In nucleotides, the CDR3 is TGTGCCAGCAGCCCCTCGTCCACTGAAGCTTTCTTT. Translated, it gives CASSPSSTEAFF.

This clonotype occurred a few times. The chain recombines TRBV12-3 or TRBV12-4 with TRBJ2-5, with 13 bases that match TRBD2. The CDR3 contains 17 residues. The J segment lost 2 bases and the V segment lost 7 bases, leaving 10 bases of the junction unmatched. CDR3 residues: CASKRLAGGWGQETQYF. CDR3 nucleotides: TGTGCCAGCAAGAGACTAGCGGGAGGCTGGGGACAAGAGACCCAGTACTTC.

This clonotype was counted ten times or more. The chain uses TRBV12-3 or TRBV12-4 and TRBJ2-3, with D tentatively TRBD1 (6 bases). Trimming stripped 8 bases from V and 0 bases from J, with 15 bases between. This CDR3 is 15 amino acids long. CDR3 amino acids: CASARQARSTDTQYF. The CDR3 nucleotides are TGTGCCAGCGCAAGACAGGCACGTAGCACAGATACGCAGTATTTT.

This clonotype has a count of ten or more. This chain uses TRBV5-1 with TRBJ2-7; perhaps TRBD2 as D (6 bases). The germline V and J ends were trimmed by 0 bases and 3 bases, with 10 bases remaining between them. Germline V gives CDR1 SGHRS, CDR2 YFSETQ. This CDR3 spans 14 amino acids. The CDR3 protein is CASSLAGTVYEQYF. In DNA form, the CDR3 reads TGCGCCAGCAGCTTGGCTGGGACTGTCTACGAGCAGTACTTC.

This clonotype appeared many times. The V call is TRBV28, the J call TRBJ2-7, with 7 bases fitting TRBD2. With 6 bases clipped from V and 2 bases from J, the junction kept 7 bases outside the gene matches. The CDR3 length is 14 residues. The V gene's germline CDR1 is MDHEN and CDR2 SYDVKM. The CDR3 reads CASSQRGPTYEQYF. CDR3 DNA sequence: TGTGCCAGCAGCCAGCGGGGCCCGACCTACGAGCAGTACTTC.

About this clonotype: A much bigger clone sits one base away, suggesting this may be a read error. CDR3 DNA: TGTGCCAGCAGTACTGACAGGAACGACTACGAGCAGCACTTC. Translating it yields CASSTDRNDYEQHF. The chain links TRBV6-2 or TRBV6-3 to TRBJ2-7; a weak D match, TRBD1 (6 bases). The CDR3 totals 14 residues. CDR1 is MNHEY, CDR2 SVGEGT, per germline.

The chain carries TRBV4-2 and TRBJ2-3; 8 nucleotides match TRBD2. Germline trimming cut 1 base from V and 4 bases from J; bases unmatched to any gene: 7. Germline lookup yields CDR1 LGHNA and CDR2 YNFKEQ. The CDR3 consists of 16 residues. As DNA, the CDR3 is TGTGCCAGCAGCCAAGTAACCGGGACTAGGCCAGATACGCAGTATTTT. Translating gives CASSQVTGTRPDTQYF.

A few counts support this clonotype. This rearrangement joins TRBV7-9 to TRBJ2-1; TRBD2 matches at 12 bases. J was trimmed by 7 bases and V by 5 bases; bases with no gene match: 9. The CDR3 covers 16 residues. CDR1 is SEHNR, CDR2 FQNEAQ, per germline (reference sequence). Here the CDR3 DNA reads TGTGCCAGCAGCACCGGGACTAGCGGGTTCTCAAATGAGCAGTTCTTC. This gives the protein CASSTGTSGFSNEQFF.

This clonotype came up a few times. CDR3 sequence: CASSQGTGGTDTQYF. CDR3 DNA: TGCGCCAGCAGCCAAGGGACAGGGGGGACAGATACGCAGTATTTT. The chain is built from TRBV4-1 and TRBJ2-3, with 10 positions matching TRBD1. The ends lost 1 base at V and 3 bases at J; junction bases unmatched: 1. There are 15 residues in the CDR3. CDR1 and CDR2 (germline): MGHRA, YSYEKL.

Many counts were recorded for this clonotype. V and J are TRBV11-1 and TRBJ2-3; 7 nucleotides align to TRBD2. The CDR3 extends over 16 amino acids. Germline V gene sequence: CDR1 SGHAT, CDR2 FQDESV (reference sequence). V lost 4 bases to trimming and J lost 2 bases; unmatched junction nucleotides: 9. The CDR3 here is CASSSRTSPTTDTQYF. Here the CDR3 DNA reads TGTGCCAGCAGCTCAAGGACTAGTCCGACCACAGATACGCAGTATTTT.